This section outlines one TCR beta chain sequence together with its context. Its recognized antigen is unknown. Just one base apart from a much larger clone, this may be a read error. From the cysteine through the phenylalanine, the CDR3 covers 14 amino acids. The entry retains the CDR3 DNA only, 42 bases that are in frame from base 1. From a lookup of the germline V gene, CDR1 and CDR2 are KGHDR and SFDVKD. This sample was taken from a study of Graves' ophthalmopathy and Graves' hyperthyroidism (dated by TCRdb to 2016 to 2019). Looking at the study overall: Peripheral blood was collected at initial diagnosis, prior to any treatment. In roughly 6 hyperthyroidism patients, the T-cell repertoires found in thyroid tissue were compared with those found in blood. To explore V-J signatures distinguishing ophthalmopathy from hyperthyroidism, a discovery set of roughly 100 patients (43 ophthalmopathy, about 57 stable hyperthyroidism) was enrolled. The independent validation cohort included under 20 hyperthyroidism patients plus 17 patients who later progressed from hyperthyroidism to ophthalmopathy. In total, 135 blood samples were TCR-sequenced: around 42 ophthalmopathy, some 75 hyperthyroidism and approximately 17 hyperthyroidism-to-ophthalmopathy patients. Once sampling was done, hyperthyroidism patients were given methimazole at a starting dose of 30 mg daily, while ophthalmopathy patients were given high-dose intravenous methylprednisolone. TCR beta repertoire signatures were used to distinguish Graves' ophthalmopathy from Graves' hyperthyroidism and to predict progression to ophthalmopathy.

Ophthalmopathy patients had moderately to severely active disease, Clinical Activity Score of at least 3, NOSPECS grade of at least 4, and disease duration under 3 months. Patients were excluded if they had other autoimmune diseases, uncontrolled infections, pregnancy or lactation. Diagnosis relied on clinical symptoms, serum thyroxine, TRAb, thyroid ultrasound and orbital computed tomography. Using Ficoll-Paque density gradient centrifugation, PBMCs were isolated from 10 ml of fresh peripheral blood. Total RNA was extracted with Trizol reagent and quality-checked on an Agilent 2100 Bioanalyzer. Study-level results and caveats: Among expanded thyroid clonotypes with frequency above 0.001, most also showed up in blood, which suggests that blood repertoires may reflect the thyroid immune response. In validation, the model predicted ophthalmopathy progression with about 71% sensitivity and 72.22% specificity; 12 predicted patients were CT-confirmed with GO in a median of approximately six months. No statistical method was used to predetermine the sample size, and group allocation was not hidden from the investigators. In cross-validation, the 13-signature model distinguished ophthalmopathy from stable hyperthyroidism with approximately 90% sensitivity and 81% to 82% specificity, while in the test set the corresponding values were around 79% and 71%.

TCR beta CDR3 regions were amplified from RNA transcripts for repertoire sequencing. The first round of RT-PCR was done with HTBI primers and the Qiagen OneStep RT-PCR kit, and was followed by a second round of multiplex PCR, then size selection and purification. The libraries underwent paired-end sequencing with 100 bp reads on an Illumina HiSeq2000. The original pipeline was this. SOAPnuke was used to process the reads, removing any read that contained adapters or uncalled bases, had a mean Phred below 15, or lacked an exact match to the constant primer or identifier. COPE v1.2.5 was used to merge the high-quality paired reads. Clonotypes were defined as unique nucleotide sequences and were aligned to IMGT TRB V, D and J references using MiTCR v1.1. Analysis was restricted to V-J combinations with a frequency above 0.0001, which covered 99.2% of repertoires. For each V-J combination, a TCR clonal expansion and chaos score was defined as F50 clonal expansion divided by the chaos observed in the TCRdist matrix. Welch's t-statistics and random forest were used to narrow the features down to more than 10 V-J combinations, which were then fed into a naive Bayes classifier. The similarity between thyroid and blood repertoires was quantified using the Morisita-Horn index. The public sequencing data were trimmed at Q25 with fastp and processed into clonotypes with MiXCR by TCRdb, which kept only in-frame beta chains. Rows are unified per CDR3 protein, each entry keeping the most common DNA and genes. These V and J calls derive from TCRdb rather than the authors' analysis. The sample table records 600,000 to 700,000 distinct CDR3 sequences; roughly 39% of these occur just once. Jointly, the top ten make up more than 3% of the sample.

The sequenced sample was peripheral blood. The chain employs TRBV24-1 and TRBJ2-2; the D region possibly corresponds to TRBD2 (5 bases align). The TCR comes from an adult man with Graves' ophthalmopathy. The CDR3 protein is CATSDTLNSGELLF. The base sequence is TGTGCCACCAGTGATACTCTGAATTCCGGGGAGCTGCTTTTT.